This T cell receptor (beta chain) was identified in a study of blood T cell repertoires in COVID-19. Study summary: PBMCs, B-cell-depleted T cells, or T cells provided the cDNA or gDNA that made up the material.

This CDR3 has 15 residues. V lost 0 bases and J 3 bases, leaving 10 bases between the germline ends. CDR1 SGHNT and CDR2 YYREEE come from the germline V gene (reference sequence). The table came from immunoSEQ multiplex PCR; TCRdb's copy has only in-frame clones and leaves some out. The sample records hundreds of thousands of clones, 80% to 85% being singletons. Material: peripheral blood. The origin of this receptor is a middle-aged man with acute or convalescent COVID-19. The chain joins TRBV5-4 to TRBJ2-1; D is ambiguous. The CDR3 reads CASSLGGGNYNEQFF. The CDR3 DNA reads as TGTGCCAGCAGCTTGGGTGGCGGAAACTACAATGAGCAGTTCTTC.